This T cell receptor (beta chain) comes out of a study of PD-L1 blockade in urothelial cancer. Study as a whole: Prior regimens of chemotherapy numbered 0 to 3 per patient.

The CDR3 totals 16 residues. V was pared by 3 bases and J by 1 base, with 15 bases between. The germline V gene has CDR1 SEHNR and CDR2 FQNEAQ (reference sequence). Locally advanced or metastatic urothelial carcinoma was diagnosed in the patients. Sequencing was performed with immunoSEQ multiplex PCR; in TCRdb, only in-frame clones are kept and a portion is missing. The table shows around 41,000 clones, with 88% occurring only once. The sequence was collected from a woman in her fifties or sixties with urothelial cancer. The input for sequencing was PBMCs, taken around atezolizumab (anti-PD-L1) treatment. This chain joins TRBV7-9 and TRBJ1-1, with D possibly TRBD1 on 5 matching bases. DNA for the CDR3: TGTGCCAGCAGCTTTCCTCGGGCAGGGCCGAACACTGAAGCTTTCTTT. Translation gives CASSFPRAGPNTEAFF.